This T cell receptor (beta chain) stems from a study of blood T cell repertoires in COVID-19 (dated by TCRdb to the early 2020s). Turning to the overall study: Collaborator samples came from the United States, Italy and Spain and covered acute and convalescent phases of COVID-19. The material from the prospective study consisted of cDNA or gDNA derived from T cells, B-cell-depleted T cells, or PBMCs. Deeply sampled blood TCRbeta repertoires from subjects exposed to, actively infected with, or recovered from COVID-19 were included in the dataset. The repertoires were made available in a free public database intended to serve as a resource for research on the immune response to SARS-CoV-2. The samples were drawn from two sources: the first 160 participants of the ongoing ImmuneRACE study, and over 950 subjects contributed by 6 global collaborators. A de-identified subject ID, COVID-19 status, age in years and sex were almost always included in the sample metadata. Where available, HLA class I and class II types were obtained from metadata supplied by the sample provider rather than from assay-based typing.

Here is what the overall study found, with its caveats: Clinical and demographic metadata were provided uncurated, with the amount varying by source and participant.

About this clone: It lacks a known antigen. No base quality information exists; no much larger clone differs at one position.

Participants in the prospective study were aged about 18 to 89 years, lived in about two dozen United States geographic areas, and enrolled through a virtual design. In the prospective study, cohorts were assigned on the basis of participant-reported clinical history obtained from a screening survey and a study questionnaire. Recovered participants in ImmuneRACE Cohort 3 were defined by two consecutive negative NP/OP PCR tests, clearance by a healthcare professional, or resolution of symptoms. Each participant in the prospective study had whole blood, serum and a nasopharyngeal or oropharyngeal swab collected by mobile phlebotomists. Participants in the prospective study had the option to provide additional blood draws and questionnaires over a roughly two-month period. Before DNA extraction, prospective study blood samples were shipped either frozen or at room temperature. TCRbeta CDR3 regions were amplified from genomic DNA by means of the immunoSEQ Assay, a bias-controlled multiplex PCR. The published analysis was carried out like this. Within the assay, amplification of reference gene primers was used to estimate how many nucleated cells each sample contained. Sequence reads were collapsed and filtered to measure the absolute abundance of every unique TCRbeta CDR3 rearrangement. For each sample, productive Simpson clonality was calculated by taking the square root of Simpson's diversity index across productive rearrangements. As stored in TCRdb, this immuneACCESS dataset retains in-frame rearrangements with V and J assigned. A fraction of the clones does not appear; measured against another copy, unresolved V genes explain less than half of the discrepancy, and the remainder lacks a known reason. The D gene and trimming were derived from the DNA, and the V and J assignments and clone size from that table. The sample table lists under 350,000 clones, over 85% of them with a count of one. 2.6% of the sample lies in the top ten.

The sample consisted of PBMCs or T cells enriched from blood (not recorded which). This receptor was obtained from a man between 60 and 70 years old who had recovered from COVID-19.

The DNA is TGTGCCAGCTCAACCCACCGGGACAGGGTACCGGGCTATGGCTACACCTTC. Translation gives CASSTHRDRVPGYGYTF. The V and J genes are TRBV11-3 and TRBJ1-2, and TRBD1 aligns with 9 junction nucleotides. The CDR3, from cysteine to phenylalanine, totals 17 residues. Only CDR3 DNA remains: 51 bases, in frame from the first base. CDR1 and CDR2 were assigned from the germline V gene as SGHNT and YENEEA. For this chain, trimming is 8 bases at the V end and 4 bases at the J end, and the number of junction bases without a gene match is 17.